The 10 T cell receptor beta chains reported below all come from one sample, sequenced in a study of spatial heterogeneity in lung cancer. Time point noted: sample taken at primary tumor resection. Study-level results: Expanded alpha and beta TCR counts within tumors tracked tumor mutation counts.

These receptors' targets are unknown. TCRdb reanalysed the 5' RACE reads using MiXCR and keeps one entry per CDR3 protein. The data hold about 2,800 distinct CDR3 sequences, with 4% to 5.5% observed a single time. The source material was lung tumor tissue, sampled at surgery. Every receptor here comes from a female donor with early-stage non-small cell lung cancer.

By sample fraction, this clonotype is medium-sized. J is TRBJ2-5 and V is TRBV28, with TRBD2 matching over 11 bases. Germline trimming cut 5 bases from V and 6 bases from J; bases unmatched to any gene: 8. The CDR3 sequence is 15 residues long. From germline, CDR1 is MDHEN and CDR2 SYDVKM. This CDR3 is CASSTSSGGRKTQYF. The CDR3 DNA reads as TGTGCCAGCAGTACCTCTAGCGGGGGGCGGAAGACCCAGTACTTC.

Many counts were recorded for this clonotype. A much larger clone lies one base from this, so it may be a read error. Written as DNA, the CDR3 is TGCAGCGTTCTAGACAGTGACTATAATGCACCCCTCCACTTT. Its protein is CSVLDSDYNAPLHF. The chain employs TRBV29-1 and TRBJ1-6, with TRBD1 as a possible D gene (5 bases). There are 14 residues in the CDR3. From germline, CDR1 is SQVTM and CDR2 ANQGSEA. Full variable domain (missing parts from reference TRBV29-1 and TRBJ1-6): SAVISQKPSRDICQRGTSLTIQCQVDSQVTMMFWYRQQPGQSLTLIATANQGSEATYESGFVIDKFPISRPNLTFSTLTVSNMSPEDSSIYLCSVLDSDYNAPLHFGNGTRLTVT.

This clonotype is medium-sized. The chain carries TRBV7-6 and TRBJ2-3; a weak D match, TRBD1 (5 bases). The ends were cut back, 5 bases at V and 4 bases at J, with 19 bases in the middle. Germline V gene lookup returns CDR1 SGHVS and CDR2 FNYEAQ. CDR3 length: 16 residues. The CDR3 spells CASSRVDSRAADTQYF. The CDR3 nucleotides read TGTGCCAGCAGCCGCGTCGACAGTAGGGCTGCAGATACGCAGTATTTT. Full variable domain (rest looked up from reference TRBV7-6 and TRBJ2-3): GAGVSQSPRYKVTKRGQDVALRCDPISGHVSLYWYRQALGQGPEFLTYFNYEAQQDKSGLPNDRFSAERPEGSISTLTIQRTEQRDSAMYRCASSRVDSRAADTQYFGPGTRLTVL.

This clonotype is termed medium-sized (0.01 to 0.1%). The chain employs TRBV7-8 and TRBJ2-7, with D tentatively TRBD1 (6 bases). The CDR3 spans 14 residues. V lost 5 bases to trimming and J lost 4 bases, with 15 bases between them. Germline-derived CDR1 and CDR2 are SGHVS and FQNEAQ. The CDR3 protein is CASSLRTDVYEQYF. The CDR3 coding sequence is TGTGCCAGCAGCCTCAGGACAGACGTTTACGAGCAGTACTTC.

This clonotype counts as medium-sized (0.01 to 0.1%). The chain uses TRBV4-2 and TRBJ2-3, with 11 bases that match TRBD2. Germline V CDR1 and CDR2: LGHNA, YNFKEQ. CDR3 length equals 15 residues. The V gene end was trimmed by 2 bases and the J gene end by 4 bases; junction bases not matched to a gene: 2. The CDR3 loop reads CASSQTSGGPDTQYF. CDR3 DNA sequence: TGTGCCAGCAGCCAAACTAGCGGGGGACCAGATACGCAGTATTTT.

This clonotype is medium-sized. The chain employs TRBV7-8 and TRBJ2-6; D is unresolved. Between the trimmed V and J ends, which lost 1 base and 1 base, there was a span of 11 bases. The CDR3 has 17 residues. Germline V gene data show CDR1 as SGHVS and CDR2 as FQNEAQ. The CDR3 coding sequence is TGTGCCAGCAGCTTAGAAACCCGGGCGTCTGGGGCCAACGTCCTGACTTTC. This gives the protein CASSLETRASGANVLTF.

This clonotype is judged medium-sized. V is TRBV7-6 and J is TRBJ1-1; D is possibly TRBD1 (6 bases). This CDR3 is 13 amino acids long. V lost 4 bases and J lost 7, with 13 bases in between. CDR1 is SGHVS, CDR2 FNYEAQ, per germline. CDR3 region: CASSSGQFDEAFF. CDR3 nucleotides: TGTGCCAGCAGCTCAGGACAGTTCGATGAAGCTTTCTTT.

The genes are TRBV6-5 and TRBJ2-7; D might be TRBD1 or TRBD2, each matching 6 bases. The CDR3 covers 15 residues. Trimming took 6 bases from V and 5 from J, leaving 20 bases between them. The germline CDR1 and CDR2 sequences are MNHEY and SVGAGI. The DNA for the CDR3 is TGTGCCAGCAGGACACAGGGAGGCCGAACCGACGAGCAGTACTTC. Its translation is CASRTQGGRTDEQYF.

Many counts were recorded for this clonotype. The chain employs TRBV7-9 and TRBJ2-7, with 10 nucleotides matching TRBD1. V gave up 1 base and J gave up 7 bases; unmatched junction bases: 1. Germline loops: CDR1 SEHNR, CDR2 FQNEAQ (reference sequence). The CDR3 consists of 13 residues. CDR3 DNA sequence: TGTGCCAGCAGCTTAGGGACAGGGGGAGAGCAGTACTTC. Translated, it gives CASSLGTGGEQYF. Using reference TRBV7-9 and TRBJ2-7 for the parts outside the CDR3, the full variable domain is DTGVSQNPRHKITKRGQNVTFRCDPISEHNRLYWYRQTLGQGPEFLTYFQNEAQLEKSRLLSDRFSAERPKGSFSTLEIQRTEQGDSAMYLCASSLGTGGEQYFGPGTRLTVT.

The CDR3 bases are TGTGCCAGCAGCTTGGGTGGGGGAACCACAGATACGCAGTATTTT. Residues: CASSLGGGTTDTQYF. This sequence joins TRBV7-9 and TRBJ2-3; either TRBD1 or TRBD2 may fit D (5 bases each). CDR1 and CDR2 from the germline V gene are SEHNR and FQNEAQ (reference sequence). The CDR3 length is 15 residues. The V gene lost 3 bases and the J gene lost 2 bases, with 12 bases spanning the gap.